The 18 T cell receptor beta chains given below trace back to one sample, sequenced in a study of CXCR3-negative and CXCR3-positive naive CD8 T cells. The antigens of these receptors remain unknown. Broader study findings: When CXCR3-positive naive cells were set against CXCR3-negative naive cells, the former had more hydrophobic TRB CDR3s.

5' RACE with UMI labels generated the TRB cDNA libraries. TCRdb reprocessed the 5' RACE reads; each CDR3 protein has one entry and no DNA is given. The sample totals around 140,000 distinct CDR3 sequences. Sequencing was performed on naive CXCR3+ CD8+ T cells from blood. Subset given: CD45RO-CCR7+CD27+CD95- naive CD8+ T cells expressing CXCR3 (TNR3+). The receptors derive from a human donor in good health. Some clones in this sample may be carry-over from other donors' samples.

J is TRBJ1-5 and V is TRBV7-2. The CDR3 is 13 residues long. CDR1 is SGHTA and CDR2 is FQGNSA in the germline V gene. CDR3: CASTSWEDQPQHF.

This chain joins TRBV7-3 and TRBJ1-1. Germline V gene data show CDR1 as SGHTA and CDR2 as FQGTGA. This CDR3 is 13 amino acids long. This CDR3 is CASRGELNTEAFF.

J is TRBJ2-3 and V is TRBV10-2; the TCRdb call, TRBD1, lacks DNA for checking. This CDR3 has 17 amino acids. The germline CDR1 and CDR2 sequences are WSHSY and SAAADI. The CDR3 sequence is CATIPTGVIRKTDTQYF.

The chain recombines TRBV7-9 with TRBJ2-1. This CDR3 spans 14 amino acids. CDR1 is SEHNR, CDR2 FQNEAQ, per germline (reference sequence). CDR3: CASSSSRGPNEQFF.

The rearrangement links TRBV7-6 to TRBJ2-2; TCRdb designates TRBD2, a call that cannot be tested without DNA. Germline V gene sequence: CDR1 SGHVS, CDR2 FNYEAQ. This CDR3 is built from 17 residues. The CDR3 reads CASSPGTSGEYTGELFF.

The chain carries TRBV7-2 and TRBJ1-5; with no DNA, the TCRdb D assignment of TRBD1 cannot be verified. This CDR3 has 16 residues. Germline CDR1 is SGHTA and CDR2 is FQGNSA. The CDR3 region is CASSLVSGGPNQPQHF.

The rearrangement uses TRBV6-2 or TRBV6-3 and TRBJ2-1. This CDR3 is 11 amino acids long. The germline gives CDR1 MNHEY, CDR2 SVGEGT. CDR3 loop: CASSRVNEQFF.

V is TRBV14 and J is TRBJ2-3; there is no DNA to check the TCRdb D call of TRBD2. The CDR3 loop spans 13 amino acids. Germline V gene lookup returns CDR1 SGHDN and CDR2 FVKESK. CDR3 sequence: CASSQVGLDTQYF.

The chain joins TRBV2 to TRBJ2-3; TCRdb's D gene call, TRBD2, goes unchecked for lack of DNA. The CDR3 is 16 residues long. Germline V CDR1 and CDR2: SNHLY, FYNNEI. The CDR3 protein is CASSTGTSDNTDTQYF.

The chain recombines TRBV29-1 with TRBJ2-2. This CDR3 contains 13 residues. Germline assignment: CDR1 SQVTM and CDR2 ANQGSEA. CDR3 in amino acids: CSAPAVDTGELFF.

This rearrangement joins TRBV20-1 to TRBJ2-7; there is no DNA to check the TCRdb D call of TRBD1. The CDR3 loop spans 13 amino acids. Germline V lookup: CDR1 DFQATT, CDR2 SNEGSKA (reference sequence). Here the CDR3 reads CSADGTGGYEQYF.

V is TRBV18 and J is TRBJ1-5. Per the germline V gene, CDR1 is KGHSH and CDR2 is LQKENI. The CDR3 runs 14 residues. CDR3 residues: CASSPGGVNQPQHF.

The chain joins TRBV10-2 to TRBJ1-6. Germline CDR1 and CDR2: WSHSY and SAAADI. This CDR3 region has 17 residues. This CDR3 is CASKPSRQDSYNSPLHF.

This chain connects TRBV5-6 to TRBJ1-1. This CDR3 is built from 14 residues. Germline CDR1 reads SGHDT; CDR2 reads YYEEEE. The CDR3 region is CASSPGSLSTEAFF.

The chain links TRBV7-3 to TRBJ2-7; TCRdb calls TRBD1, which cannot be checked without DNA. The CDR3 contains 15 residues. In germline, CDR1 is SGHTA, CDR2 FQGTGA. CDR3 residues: CASSPGGRRSYEQYF.

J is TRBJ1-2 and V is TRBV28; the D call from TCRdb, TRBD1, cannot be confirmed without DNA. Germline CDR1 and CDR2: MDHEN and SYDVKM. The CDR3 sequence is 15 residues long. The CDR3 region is CASSLYEGAGSGYTF.

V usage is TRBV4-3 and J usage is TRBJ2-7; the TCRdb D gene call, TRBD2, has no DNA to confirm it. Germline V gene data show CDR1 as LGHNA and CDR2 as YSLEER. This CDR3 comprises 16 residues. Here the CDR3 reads CASSQSSGTQSGEQYF.

Here the CDR3 reads CSATRSTSGGGRDTQYF. V gene TRBV20-1 combines with J gene TRBJ2-3; TCRdb's D call of TRBD2 is untestable without DNA. CDR1 is DFQATT and CDR2 is SNEGSKA in the germline V gene (reference sequence). The CDR3 spans 17 residues.